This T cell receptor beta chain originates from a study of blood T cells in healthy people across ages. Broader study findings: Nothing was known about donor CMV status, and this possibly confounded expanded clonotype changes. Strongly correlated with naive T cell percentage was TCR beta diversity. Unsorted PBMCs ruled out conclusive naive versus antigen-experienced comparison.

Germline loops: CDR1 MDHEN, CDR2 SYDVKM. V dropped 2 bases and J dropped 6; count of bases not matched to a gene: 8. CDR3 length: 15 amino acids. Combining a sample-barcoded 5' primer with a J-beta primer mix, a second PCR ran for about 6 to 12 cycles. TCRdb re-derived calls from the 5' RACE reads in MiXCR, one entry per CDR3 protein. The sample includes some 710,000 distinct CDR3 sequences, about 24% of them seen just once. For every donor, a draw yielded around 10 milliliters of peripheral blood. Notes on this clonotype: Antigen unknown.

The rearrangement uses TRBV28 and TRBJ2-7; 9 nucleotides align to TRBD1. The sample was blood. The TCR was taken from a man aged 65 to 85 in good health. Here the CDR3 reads CASSLHGTGGPEQYF. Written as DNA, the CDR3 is TGTGCCAGCAGTTTACATGGAACAGGGGGCCCCGAGCAGTACTTC.